This T cell receptor (beta chain) emerged from a study of T cell repertoires in cytomegalovirus infection. Study findings and constraints: HLA-C-restricted CMV-specific TCR beta clonotypes prevailed in the ex vivo response.

This CDR3 region has 17 residues. Germline trimming cut 5 bases from V and 3 bases from J; bases unmatched to any gene: 7. The V gene's germline CDR1 is MNHNY and CDR2 SVGAGI (reference sequence). This clonotype was observed a handful of times. Its antigen is unknown. TCRdb ran MiXCR on the reads and lists one entry per CDR3 protein. The table shows 95,000 to 120,000 distinct CDR3 sequences, with under 35% occurring only once. Sequenced here: CD8+ T cells from cultured PBMCs, sampled from culture after CMV antigen stimulation. The genes are TRBV6-6 and TRBJ2-1; 13 positions agree with TRBD2. This sequence originates from a human donor in good health (CMV status not recorded). Some clones in this sample may be carry-over from other donors' samples. The CDR3 is CASSLGTSGAFYNEQFF. Here the CDR3 DNA reads TGTGCCAGCAGTCTGGGGACTAGCGGGGCCTTCTACAATGAGCAGTTCTTC.